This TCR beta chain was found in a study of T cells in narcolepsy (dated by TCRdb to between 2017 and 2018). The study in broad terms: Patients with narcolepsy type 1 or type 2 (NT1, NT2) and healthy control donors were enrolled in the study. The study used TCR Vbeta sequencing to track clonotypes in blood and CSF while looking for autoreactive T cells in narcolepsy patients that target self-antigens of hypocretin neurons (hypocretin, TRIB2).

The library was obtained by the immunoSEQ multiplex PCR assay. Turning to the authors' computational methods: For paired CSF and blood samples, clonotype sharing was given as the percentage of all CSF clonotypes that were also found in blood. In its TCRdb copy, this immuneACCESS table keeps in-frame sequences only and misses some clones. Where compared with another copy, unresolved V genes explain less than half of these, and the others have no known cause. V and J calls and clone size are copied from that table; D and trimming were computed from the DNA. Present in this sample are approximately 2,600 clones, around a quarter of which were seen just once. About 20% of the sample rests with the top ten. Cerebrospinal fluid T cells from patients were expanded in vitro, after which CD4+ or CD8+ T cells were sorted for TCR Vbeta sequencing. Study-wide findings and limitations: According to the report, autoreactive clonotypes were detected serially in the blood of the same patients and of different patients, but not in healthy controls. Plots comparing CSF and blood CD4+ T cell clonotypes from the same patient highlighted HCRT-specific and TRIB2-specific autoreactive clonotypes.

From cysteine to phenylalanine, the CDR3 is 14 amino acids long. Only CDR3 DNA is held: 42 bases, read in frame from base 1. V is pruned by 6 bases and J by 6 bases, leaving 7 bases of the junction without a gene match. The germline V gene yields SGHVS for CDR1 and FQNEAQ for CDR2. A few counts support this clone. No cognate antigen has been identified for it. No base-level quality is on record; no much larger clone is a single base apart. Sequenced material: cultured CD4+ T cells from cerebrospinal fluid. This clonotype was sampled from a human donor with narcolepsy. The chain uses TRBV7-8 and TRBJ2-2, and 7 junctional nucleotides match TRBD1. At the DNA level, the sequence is TGTGCCAGCAGACTAACAGGGGCGGCCGGGGAGCTGTTTTTT. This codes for CASRLTGAAGELFF.